Listed here are 31 T cell receptor beta chains from one sample, sequenced in a study of T cells after yellow fever vaccination. MiXCR was run by TCRdb on the 5' RACE reads, yielding one entry per CDR3 protein. Altogether 150,000 to 200,000 distinct CDR3 sequences are present, 11% being singletons, with the ten largest covering 36%. Sequencing was performed on CD8+ T cells sorted from PBMCs, taken 15 days after the yellow fever booster vaccination. These TCRs come from a man between 18 and 35 years old who received the YFV17D yellow fever vaccine.

This chain connects TRBV5-1 to TRBJ2-3; TRBD1 matches 10 bases. J lost 5 bases, V lost 0 bases, and 6 bases had no gene match. Germline assignment: CDR1 SGHRS and CDR2 YFSETQ. The CDR3 consists of 16 residues. CDR3 protein: CASSLAGDRGRDTQYF. Here the CDR3 DNA reads TGCGCCAGCAGCTTGGCCGGGGACAGGGGAAGAGATACGCAGTATTTT.

This clonotype was recorded many times. The CDR3 DNA reads as TGTGCCAGCAGTCCCGGACTAGCAACCGATACGCAGTATTTT. It encodes CASSPGLATDTQYF. The rearrangement joins TRBV6-2 or TRBV6-3 to TRBJ2-3; 8 nucleotides match TRBD2. The CDR3 is made up of 14 amino acids. CDR1 MNHEY and CDR2 SVGEGT come from the germline V gene. V dropped 5 bases and J dropped 6; count of bases not matched to a gene: 7.

This clonotype was counted a few times. V gene TRBV5-1 combines with J gene TRBJ2-1; D tentatively reads TRBD1 or TRBD2 (5 bases each). CDR1 is SGHRS and CDR2 is YFSETQ in the germline V gene. The CDR3 runs 15 residues. V shed 4 bases and J shed 6 bases, with 17 bases lying between them. CDR3: CASSPPGLGINEQFF. The CDR3 coding sequence is TGCGCCAGCAGCCCGCCGGGGCTAGGAATCAATGAGCAGTTCTTC.

CDR3 nucleotides: TGTGCCAGCAGTGAAGCGCAGTTCAGGGATTATCAGCCCCAGCATTTT. It is translated as CASSEAQFRDYQPQHF. V and J are TRBV6-1 and TRBJ1-5; D is possibly TRBD1 (5 bases). The germline CDR1 and CDR2 sequences are MNHNS and SASEGT. Trimming took 0 bases from V and 5 from J, leaving 14 bases between them. This CDR3 is built from 16 residues.

J is TRBJ1-2 and V is TRBV4-1; D may be TRBD1 (6 bases). The CDR3 consists of 12 residues. Per the germline V gene, CDR1 is MGHRA and CDR2 is YSYEKL. V was clipped by 6 bases and J by 3 bases, with 8 bases between them. As DNA, the CDR3 is TGCGCCAGCAGGGGGGCTGACTATGGCTACACCTTC. This translates into CASRGADYGYTF.

This clonotype came up a few times. J is TRBJ1-4 and V is TRBV5-4; weak D call: TRBD1 (6 bases). V was pared by 1 base and J by 5 bases, with 15 bases between. Per germline, CDR1 SGHNT and CDR2 YYREEE (reference sequence). The length of the CDR3 is 16 residues. CDR3 residues: CASSLHQGPINEKLFF. In nucleotides, the CDR3 is TGTGCCAGCAGCTTGCATCAGGGGCCGATAAATGAAAAACTGTTTTTT.

This chain links TRBV4-3 with TRBJ2-4; D is unclear. V lost 1 base to trimming and J lost 5 bases, with 9 bases between them. Germline V gene data show CDR1 as LGHNA and CDR2 as YSLEER. The CDR3 totals 14 residues. The CDR3 nucleotides are TGCGCCAGCAGCCAAGCAGGTTTCGAAAACATTCAGTACTTC. This codes for CASSQAGFENIQYF.

In its sample, this clonotype was seen a few times. The chain employs TRBV6-4 and TRBJ2-5; 10 bases are a match to TRBD2. Germline trimming cut 6 bases from V and 5 bases from J; bases unmatched to any gene: 9. The CDR3 is 15 residues long. The germline V gene encodes CDR1 MRHNA and CDR2 SNTAGT. CDR3 in DNA: TGTGCCAGCAGGAGGTGGCTAGCGGGGGTGGAGACCCAGTACTTC. Its protein product is CASRRWLAGVETQYF.

This chain joins TRBV6-6 and TRBJ1-4; unclear D gene. CDR3 size: 15 residues. The V end lost 0 bases, the J end lost 6 bases, and 11 bases lay between the germline ends. Germline V CDR1 and CDR2: MNHNY, SVGAGI (reference sequence). The CDR3 reads CASSYSRQADEKLFF. CDR3 in DNA: TGTGCCAGCAGTTACTCGCGGCAGGCGGATGAAAAACTGTTTTTT.

This clonotype has only a few counts. The chain has TRBV6-5 and TRBJ1-2; TRBD1 matches 7 bases. The CDR3 sequence is 17 residues long. With V trimmed by 2 bases and J by 3 bases, 12 bases remained unmatched. From germline, CDR1 is MNHEY and CDR2 SVGAGI. The CDR3 DNA reads TGTGCCAGCAGTTACATGGGCAGGGGGTTTGTGGACTATGGCTACACCTTC. Protein sequence: CASSYMGRGFVDYGYTF.

The chain uses TRBV5-1 and TRBJ2-7; D gene unclear. CDR3 length equals 13 residues. Per germline, CDR1 SGHRS and CDR2 YFSETQ. V lost 4 bases and J 3 bases, leaving 11 bases between the germline ends. CDR3 coding DNA: TGCGCCAGCAGCGCAGGATTGGGCTACGAGCAGTACTTC. Protein sequence: CASSAGLGYEQYF.

This clonotype was observed a few times. The rearrangement uses TRBV20-1 and TRBJ2-1; 8 positions match TRBD2. The V segment lost 6 bases and the J segment 1 base; nucleotides outside the gene matches: 8. The germline CDR1 and CDR2 sequences are DFQATT and SNEGSKA (reference sequence). The length of the CDR3 is 15 residues. The CDR3 DNA follows: TGCAGTGCCCCGCGGGGGGCCGCATCCTACAATGAGCAGTTCTTC. This codes for CSAPRGAASYNEQFF.

This clonotype was observed many times. The chain combines TRBV7-9 with TRBJ2-1, with 16 bases aligning to TRBD2. Germline V CDR1 and CDR2: SEHNR, FQNEAQ (reference sequence). Unmatched junction bases numbered 5, after V lost 5 bases and J lost 4 bases. The CDR3 spans 17 residues. As DNA, the CDR3 is TGTGCCAGCAGCCTCGGGACTAGCGGGGGGGCTTACAATGAGCAGTTCTTC. Translating gives CASSLGTSGGAYNEQFF.

This clonotype was observed a few times. This rearrangement joins TRBV20-1 to TRBJ2-7; 10 positions agree with TRBD2. Germline V gene sequence: CDR1 DFQATT, CDR2 SNEGSKA (reference sequence). The CDR3 is 15 residues long. J lost 5 bases, V lost 0 bases, and 7 bases had no gene match. The CDR3 loop is CSAREGTSAFNEQYV. In DNA form, the CDR3 reads TGCAGTGCTAGAGAGGGGACTAGCGCCTTTAACGAGCAGTACGTC.

This clonotype was seen a handful of times. The V and J genes are TRBV4-1 and TRBJ2-6; D ambiguous. Trimming shortened V by 1 base and J by 0 bases, and 13 bases separated the two germline ends. Germline CDR1 MGHRA, CDR2 YSYEKL. The length of the CDR3 is 18 residues. Here the CDR3 reads CASSQVTLPSSGANVLTF. The CDR3 nucleotides read TGCGCCAGCAGCCAAGTGACGCTCCCCAGCTCTGGGGCCAACGTCCTGACTTTC.

The chain combines TRBV3-1 with TRBJ2-4; 7 positions match TRBD2. There are 14 residues in the CDR3. Germline trimming cut 3 bases from V and 12 bases from J; bases unmatched to any gene: 11. CDR1 and CDR2 (germline): LGHDT, YNNKEL (reference sequence). CDR3 protein: CASSQGSGGVGQYF. As DNA, the CDR3 is TGTGCCAGCAGCCAGGGCAGTGGGGGGGTAGGTCAGTACTTC. The full variable domain, rest sourced from reference TRBV3-1 and TRBJ2-4, is DTAVSQTPKYLVTQMGNDKSIKCEQNLGHDTMYWYKQDSKKFLKIMFSYNNKELIINETVPNRFSPKSPDKAHLNLHINSLELGDSAVYFCASSQGSGGVGQYFGAGTRLSVL.

This clonotype was seen a few times. This chain connects TRBV6-4 to TRBJ2-3, with D possibly being TRBD2 (6 bases). V gave up 5 bases and J gave up 7 bases, with 16 bases separating them. Germline assignment: CDR1 MRHNA and CDR2 SNTAGT. The CDR3 loop spans 14 amino acids. The chain's CDR3 is CASSSTRSRNTQYF. The CDR3 region has the DNA TGTGCCAGCAGTTCGACTAGATCGAGGAATACGCAGTATTTT.

This clonotype occurred a few times. The chain carries TRBV4-1 and TRBJ2-2; D unresolved. The CDR3 contains 15 residues. CDR1 and CDR2 from the germline V gene are MGHRA and YSYEKL. V was clipped by 6 bases and J by 2 bases, with 13 bases between them. CDR3 coding DNA: TGCGCCAGCAGGTCAACGGGCGTTAACACCGGGGAGCTGTTTTTT. Translated, it gives CASRSTGVNTGELFF.

Ten or more counts support this clonotype. The chain uses TRBV5-1 and TRBJ2-7, with unresolved D. The germline V and J ends were trimmed by 4 bases and 1 base, with 15 bases remaining between them. Per germline, CDR1 SGHRS and CDR2 YFSETQ. This CDR3 region has 15 residues. CDR3 nucleotide sequence: TGCGCCAGCAGCCCCACAGACGGGTATTCCTACGAGCAGTACTTC. Protein: CASSPTDGYSYEQYF.

In this sample, this clonotype turned up once. This chain links TRBV6-5 with TRBJ2-7; D assignment may be TRBD1 or TRBD2 (5 bases each). The CDR3 runs to 14 residues. Germline CDR1 MNHEY, CDR2 SVGAGI. The germline V and J ends were trimmed by 6 bases and 6 bases, with 18 bases remaining between them. The CDR3 region is CASSTGFEGLEQYF. The CDR3 bases are TGTGCCAGCAGCACAGGATTCGAGGGTCTCGAGCAGTACTTC.

This clonotype has at least ten counts. This chain uses TRBV4-3 with TRBJ2-1, with a tentative D call TRBD1 (6 bases). V lost 1 base and J lost 5, with 15 bases in between. The CDR3 has 16 residues. Germline V CDR1 and CDR2: LGHNA, YSLEER. CDR3 sequence reads: CASSQGRVWGHNEQFF. Written as DNA, the CDR3 is TGCGCCAGCAGCCAAGGACGTGTTTGGGGGCACAATGAGCAGTTCTTC.

This clonotype was seen repeatedly, ten times or more. CDR3 in amino acids: CASSAQSDTQYF. CDR3 coding DNA: TGTGCCAGCAGTGCCCAGTCAGATACGCAGTATTTT. The chain uses TRBV25-1 and TRBJ2-3; D gene uncertain. Germline CDR1 is MGHDK and CDR2 is SYGVNS. V shed 4 bases and J shed 4 bases, with 6 bases lying between them. This CDR3 spans 12 amino acids.

This clonotype has a handful of counts. The V gene is TRBV3-1, the J gene TRBJ2-5; perhaps TRBD2 as D (5 bases). The germline gives CDR1 LGHDT, CDR2 YNNKEL (reference sequence). There are 14 residues in the CDR3. Trimming shortened V by 3 bases and J by 6 bases, and 14 bases separated the two germline ends. This CDR3 is CASSHRTAGKTQYF. In nucleotides, the CDR3 is TGTGCCAGCAGCCACCGGACGGCCGGGAAGACCCAGTACTTC.

This clonotype was counted between two and nine times. The chain employs TRBV5-1 and TRBJ2-7; possibly TRBD1 or TRBD2 for D (5 bases each). CDR1 SGHRS and CDR2 YFSETQ come from the germline V gene. V lost 0 bases and J 2 bases, leaving 9 bases between the germline ends. The CDR3 covers 14 residues. This chain's CDR3 is CASSLARGTYEQYV. The CDR3 DNA sequence: TGCGCCAGCAGCTTGGCGAGGGGCACCTACGAGCAGTACGTC.

The V gene is TRBV11-1, the J gene TRBJ2-7, with no clear D. The CDR3 totals 15 residues. The V gene's germline CDR1 is SGHAT and CDR2 FQDESV (reference sequence). V was pared by 6 bases and J by 2 bases, with 17 bases between. CDR3 nucleotide sequence: TGTGCCAGCAGTCCAGACAACAGACTCGCCTACGAGCAGTACTTC. Translating gives CASSPDNRLAYEQYF.

At least ten counts were recorded for this clonotype. The chain combines TRBV9 with TRBJ2-3, with 10 bases aligning to TRBD2. The CDR3 totals 15 residues. V gave up 6 bases and J gave up 2 bases; unmatched junction bases: 6. CDR1 SGDLS and CDR2 YYNGEE come from the germline V gene. CDR3 in DNA: TGTGCCAGCAACCTAGCGGGGGCTATCACAGATACGCAGTATTTT. Residues: CASNLAGAITDTQYF.

The chain links TRBV7-2 to TRBJ2-1; TRBD2 might be the D (5 bases). The length of the CDR3 is 15 residues. CDR1 is SGHTA and CDR2 is FQGNSA in the germline V gene. V lost 1 base and J lost 5, with 12 bases in between. The CDR3 DNA follows: TGTGCCAGCAGCTTAGTTTACCGGGGAAACAATGAGCAGTTCTTC. Translation: CASSLVYRGNNEQFF.

In this sample, this clonotype turned up a few times. The chain couples TRBV7-9 to TRBJ1-2; D gene uncertain. This CDR3 region has 14 residues. The V end was cut by 0 bases, the J end by 7 bases, with 12 bases between. From germline, CDR1 is SEHNR and CDR2 FQNEAQ (reference sequence). CDR3 sequence: CASSLAEGSSGYTF. DNA of the CDR3: TGTGCCAGCAGCTTAGCGGAGGGATCGAGTGGCTACACCTTC.

The chain combines TRBV2 with TRBJ2-5; D is possibly TRBD1 or TRBD2 (5 bases each). The germline V gene has CDR1 SNHLY and CDR2 FYNNEI. The CDR3 has 14 amino acids. Trimming pared 3 bases from V and 4 bases from J, leaving 12 bases between. CDR3 loop: CASSDGQGVETQYF. The CDR3 nucleotides are TGTGCCAGCAGTGACGGGCAGGGAGTAGAGACCCAGTACTTC. Drawing the rest from reference TRBV2 and TRBJ2-5, the complete variable domain is EPEVTQTPSHQVTQMGQEVILRCVPISNHLYFYWYRQILGQKVEFLVSFYNNEISEKSEIFDDQFSVERPDGSNFTLKIRSTKLEDSAMYFCASSDGQGVETQYFGPGTRLLVL.

This clonotype was counted only a few times. This rearrangement joins TRBV12-3 or TRBV12-4 to TRBJ2-5; unclear D gene. V was cut by 1 base and J by 3 bases, with 12 bases left in between. The CDR3 runs 15 residues. This CDR3 is CASSLVALGKETQYF. The DNA for the CDR3 is TGTGCCAGCAGTTTAGTAGCCTTGGGGAAAGAGACCCAGTACTTC.

J is TRBJ1-6 and V is TRBV15; a weak D match, TRBD1 (6 bases). Germline V lookup: CDR1 LNHNV, CDR2 YYDKDF (reference sequence). Trimming took off 1 base at V and 9 bases at J, with 13 bases between the two ends. The length of the CDR3 is 15 residues. CDR3 sequence: CATSRGWDTGSPLHF. In nucleotides, the CDR3 is TGTGCCACCAGCAGAGGCTGGGACACCGGTTCACCCCTCCACTTT.